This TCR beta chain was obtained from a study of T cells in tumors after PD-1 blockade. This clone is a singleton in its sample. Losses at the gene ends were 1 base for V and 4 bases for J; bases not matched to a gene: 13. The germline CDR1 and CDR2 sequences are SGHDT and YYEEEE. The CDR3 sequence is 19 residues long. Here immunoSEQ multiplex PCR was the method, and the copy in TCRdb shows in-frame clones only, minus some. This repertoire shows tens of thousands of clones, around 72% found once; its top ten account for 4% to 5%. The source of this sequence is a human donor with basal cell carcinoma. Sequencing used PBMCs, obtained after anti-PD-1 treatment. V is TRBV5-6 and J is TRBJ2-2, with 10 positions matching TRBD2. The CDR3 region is CASSLSLAGDWWGTGELFF. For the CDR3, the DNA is TGTGCCAGCAGCTTGTCGCTAGCGGGGGATTGGTGGGGCACCGGGGAGCTGTTTTTT. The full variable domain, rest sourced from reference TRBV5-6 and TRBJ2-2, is DAGVTQSPTHLIKTRGQQVTLRCSPKSGHDTVSWYQQALGQGPQFIFQYYEEEERQRGNFPDRFSGHQFPNYSSELNVNALLLGDSALYLCASSLSLAGDWWGTGELFFGEGSRLTVL.